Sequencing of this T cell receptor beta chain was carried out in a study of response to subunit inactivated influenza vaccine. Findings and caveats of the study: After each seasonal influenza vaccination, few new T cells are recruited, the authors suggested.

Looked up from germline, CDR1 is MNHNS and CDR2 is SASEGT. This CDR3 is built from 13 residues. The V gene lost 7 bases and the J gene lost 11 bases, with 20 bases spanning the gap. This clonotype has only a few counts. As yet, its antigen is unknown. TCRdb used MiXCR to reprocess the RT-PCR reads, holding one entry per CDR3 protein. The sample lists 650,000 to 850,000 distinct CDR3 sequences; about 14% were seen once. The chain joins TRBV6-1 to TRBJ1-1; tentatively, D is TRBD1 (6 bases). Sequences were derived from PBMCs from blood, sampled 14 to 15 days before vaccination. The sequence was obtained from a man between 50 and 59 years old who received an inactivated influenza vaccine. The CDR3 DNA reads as TGTGCCAGCATCTCATTAGGGGGGGGGACGGCTTTCTTT. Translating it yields CASISLGGGTAFF.